This is a list of T cell receptor beta chains from one sample in a study of blood T cell repertoires in COVID-19. Sequenced by immunoSEQ multiplex PCR; TCRdb stores in-frame clones only, minus some. The table includes 230,000 or so clones, 86% detected once. Source material: PBMCs or T cells enriched from blood (not recorded which). The receptors were sampled from a middle-aged woman with acute COVID-19. CDR3s include the opening cysteine and the closing phenylalanine or tryptophan. A D gene is named only where the DNA matches it firmly. Clone size is given for some rows only: seen once, a few or many times, or a class if the clone is expanded.

clone size	V gene	D gene	J gene	CDR3 DNA	CDR3 protein
-	TRBV10-2	TRBD1	TRBJ1-5	TGCGCCAGCAGGGACCGACAGGGGCTTATCAATCAGCCCCAGCATTTT	CASRDRQGLINQPQHF
-	TRBV18	-	TRBJ2-7	TGTGCCAGCTCACCCGACAGGTATTACTCCGAGCAGTACTTC	CASSPDRYYSEQYF
few	TRBV2	TRBD1	TRBJ2-6	TGTGCCAGCAGAAGGACAGGGTTTCCCCTTAGCTCTGGGGCCAACGTCCTGACTTTC	CASRRTGFPLSSGANVLTF
-	TRBV18	TRBD1	TRBJ1-1	TGTGCCAGCTCACGGAACCGTCAACAGGGGGGGAACACTGAAGCTTTCTTT	CASSRNRQQGGNTEAFF
-	TRBV7-9	TRBD1	TRBJ1-1	TGTGCCAGCAGCATAATACAGGGGTTAAACACTGAAGCTTTCTTT	CASSIIQGLNTEAFF
-	TRBV18	-	TRBJ1-6	TGTGCCAGCTCACTCAGCTCCTATAATTCACCCCTCCACTTT	CASSLSSYNSPLHF
-	TRBV5-1	TRBD1	TRBJ2-1	TGCGCCAGCAGCTTGGGGACAGGGTCAAGCTACAATGAGCAGTTCTTC	CASSLGTGSSYNEQFF
few	TRBV3-1/TRBV3-2	-	TRBJ1-2	TGTGCCAGCAGCCAAGATCGCGGCAGGGGTGTGCATGGCTACACCTTC	CASSQDRGRGVHGYTF
-	TRBV5-1	-	TRBJ2-1	TGCGCCAGCAGCCCGATTGGAAGGGGGTTAGGCAATGAGCAGTTCTTC	CASSPIGRGLGNEQFF
-	TRBV5-1	-	TRBJ1-5	TGCGCCAGCAGTCCGCGGGGGCTTGATCAGCCCCAGCATTTT	CASSPRGLDQPQHF
once	TRBV15	-	TRBJ2-7	TGTGCCACCAGCAGGGTGGCAGGCGAGCAGTACTTC	CATSRVAGEQYF
-	TRBV6-5	-	TRBJ1-2	TGTGCCAGCAGTTACTCATCAGGGGCCGGCTACACCTTC	CASSYSSGAGYTF
-	TRBV30	-	TRBJ1-4	TGTGCCTGGAGTGCGGGGTTTGCGGATGAAAAACTGTTTTTT	CAWSAGFADEKLFF
-	TRBV30	TRBD1	TRBJ1-1	TGTGCCGGGGACAGGGCCGGACTGAACACTGAAGCTTTCTTT	CAGDRAGLNTEAFF
once	TRBV7-2	-	TRBJ2-2	TGTGCCAGCAGCTTAGCCCTAGCGACGGACACCGGGGAGCTGTTTTTT	CASSLALATDTGELFF
-	TRBV7-3	-	TRBJ2-7	TGTGCCAGCAGCTTAGGGGGCGGGGGCACCTACGAGCAGTACTTC	CASSLGGGGTYEQYF
many	TRBV6-4	TRBD2	TRBJ2-1	TGTGCCAGCAGTGACGGGACTAGCGGGGGCAATGAGCAGTTCTTC	CASSDGTSGGNEQFF
-	TRBV25-1	TRBD1	TRBJ2-7	TGTGCCAGCAGAGAGGGGGCGAGGGAGCAGTACTTC	CASREGAREQYF
-	TRBV6-5	-	TRBJ1-4	TGTGCCAGCAGTCCCGGGAGGGTGAATGAAAAACTGTTTTTT	CASSPGRVNEKLFF